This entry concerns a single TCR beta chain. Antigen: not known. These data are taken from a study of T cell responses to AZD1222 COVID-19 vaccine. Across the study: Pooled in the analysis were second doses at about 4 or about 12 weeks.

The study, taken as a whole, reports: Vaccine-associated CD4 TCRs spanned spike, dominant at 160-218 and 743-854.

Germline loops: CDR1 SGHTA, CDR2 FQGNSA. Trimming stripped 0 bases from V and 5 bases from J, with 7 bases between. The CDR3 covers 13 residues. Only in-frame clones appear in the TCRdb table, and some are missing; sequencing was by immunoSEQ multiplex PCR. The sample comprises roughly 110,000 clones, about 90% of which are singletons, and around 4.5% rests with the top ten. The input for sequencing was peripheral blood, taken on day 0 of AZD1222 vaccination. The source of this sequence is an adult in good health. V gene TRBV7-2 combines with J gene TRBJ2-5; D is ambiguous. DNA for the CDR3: TGTGCCAGCAGCTTAGCCCACGAGGAGACCCAGTACTTC. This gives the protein CASSLAHEETQYF.